The next 25 T cell receptor beta chains were all read from a single sample in a study of relationships among human T cell subsets. TCR alpha and beta CDR3s were amplified from mRNA by semiquantitative ARM-PCR. ARM-PCR used tagged nested gene-specific primers, then communal superprimers for exponential amplification. TCRdb re-derived calls from the multiplex PCR reads in MiXCR, one entry per CDR3 protein. The sample includes approximately 15,000 distinct CDR3 sequences, 62% seen only once; the top ten take around 30%. The material sequenced was total T cells sorted from blood. The receptors originated from a man aged 40-50 years in good health.

The chain couples TRBV11-2 to TRBJ2-5; the match to TRBD2 covers 12 bases. Trimming at V came to 7 bases and at J to 3 bases, leaving 6 bases not matched to a gene. Germline V CDR1 and CDR2: SGHAT, FQNNGV. The CDR3 is 15 amino acids. The CDR3 sequence: CASTLAGGGEETQYF. In DNA form, the CDR3 reads TGTGCCAGCACACTAGCGGGAGGTGGGGAAGAGACCCAGTACTTC.

The chain employs TRBV12-3 or TRBV12-4 and TRBJ2-2, with D maybe TRBD1 (5 bases). Trimming pared 5 bases from V and 6 bases from J, leaving 13 bases between. This CDR3 spans 14 amino acids. CDR3 nucleotide sequence: TGTGCCAGCAGTCCCCTAAGGGGCGCCGGGGAGCTGTTTTTT. Encoded protein: CASSPLRGAGELFF.

The rearrangement uses TRBV10-2 and TRBJ1-5; D gene uncertain. V shed 3 bases and J shed 7 bases, with 10 bases lying between them. The CDR3 extends over 13 amino acids. Germline CDR1 and CDR2: WSHSY and SAAADI. The CDR3 sequence: CASSDDRKQPQHF. The DNA for the CDR3 is TGCGCCAGCAGTGACGACCGGAAGCAGCCCCAGCATTTT.

This chain uses TRBV20-1 with TRBJ2-7; the match to TRBD2 covers 7 bases. With 6 bases clipped from V and 2 bases from J, the junction kept 7 bases outside the gene matches. The CDR3 totals 13 residues. In germline, CDR1 is DFQATT, CDR2 SNEGSKA (reference sequence). Written as DNA, the CDR3 is TGCAGTGCCAAACACGGGACTACCTACGAGCAGTACTTC. Its translation: CSAKHGTTYEQYF.

The chain couples TRBV12-3 or TRBV12-4 to TRBJ1-1; D not resolved. CDR3 length: 12 residues. Trimming cost V 4 bases and J 4 bases, with 7 bases left between them. This CDR3 is CASSSRATEAFF. The CDR3 bases are TGTGCCAGCAGTTCCCGGGCCACTGAAGCTTTCTTT.

V usage is TRBV5-1 and J usage is TRBJ2-3; 10 bases align to TRBD2. The CDR3 sequence is 16 residues long. J gave up 0 bases and V 7 bases, and 8 bases lay outside the gene matches. Germline V CDR1 and CDR2: SGHRS, YFSETQ. CDR3 sequence reads: CASATGTSESTDTQYF. For the CDR3, the DNA is TGCGCCAGCGCTACCGGGACTAGCGAGAGCACAGATACGCAGTATTTT.

This clonotype has only a few counts. The rearrangement links TRBV20-1 to TRBJ2-5; no clear D. From germline, CDR1 is DFQATT and CDR2 SNEGSKA (reference sequence). With 7 bases removed from V and 5 bases from J, the gap between germline ends came to 14 bases. The length of the CDR3 is 12 residues. The CDR3 loop reads CSVEGSEETQYF. The DNA for the CDR3 is TGCAGTGTCGAAGGTTCCGAGGAGACCCAGTACTTC.

The chain couples TRBV5-1 to TRBJ2-3; D is perhaps TRBD2 (5 bases). The V gene's germline CDR1 is SGHRS and CDR2 YFSETQ. With 4 bases removed from V and 0 bases from J, the gap between germline ends came to 12 bases. The CDR3 runs to 15 residues. Here the CDR3 reads CASSILGGSTDTQYF. The DNA of the CDR3 is TGCGCCAGCAGCATACTAGGAGGTAGCACAGATACGCAGTATTTT.

This clonotype has more than one count but fewer than ten. The gene calls are TRBV29-1 and TRBJ2-7, with 12 positions matching TRBD2. Germline assignment: CDR1 SQVTM and CDR2 ANQGSEA. CDR3 length equals 15 residues. The V and J ends lost 4 bases and 3 bases, in that order; junction bases with no gene match: 7. The CDR3 nucleotides read TGCAGCGTTGCCAATCTAGCGGGAGGGCGCTACGAGCAGTACTTC. This encodes CSVANLAGGRYEQYF.

The chain recombines TRBV11-2 with TRBJ2-7, with TRBD2 matching over 8 bases. This CDR3 region has 15 residues. Germline V gene sequence: CDR1 SGHAT, CDR2 FQNNGV. V lost 3 bases, J lost 7 bases, and 11 bases stayed unmatched. This chain's CDR3 is CASSLGSGGHWEQYF. CDR3 bases: TGTGCCAGCAGCTTGGGATCGGGGGGGCACTGGGAGCAGTACTTC.

V usage is TRBV24-1 and J usage is TRBJ2-1; D remains ambiguous. CDR1 is KGHDR, CDR2 SFDVKD, per germline. V lost 7 bases and J 6 bases, leaving 9 bases between the germline ends. This CDR3 is built from 12 residues. The CDR3, as DNA: TGTGCCACCAGGTCCCCTCTCAATGAGCAGTTCTTC. Translating gives CATRSPLNEQFF.

The V and J genes are TRBV12-3 or TRBV12-4 and TRBJ2-3; no reliable D call. The CDR3 is 13 amino acids. V was pared by 6 bases and J by 0 bases, with 7 bases between. CDR3 residues: CASSRSSTDTQYF. CDR3 DNA sequence: TGTGCCAGCAGCCGGTCTAGCACAGATACGCAGTATTTT.

By share, this clonotype counts as medium-sized. At one boundary the junction diverges from the germline segment, which might be a read error. J is TRBJ2-1 and V is TRBV13, with D uncertain. CDR3 length: 14 residues. The germline V gene has CDR1 PRHDT and CDR2 FYEKMQ (reference sequence). The CDR3 DNA is TGTGCCAGCGGCTTCCGAGGCCCCTACAATGAGCAGTTCTTC. It translates to CASGFRGPYNEQFF.

This rearrangement joins TRBV30 to TRBJ2-1; D remains ambiguous. From germline, CDR1 is GTSNPN and CDR2 SVGIG (reference sequence). The CDR3 runs to 12 residues. V lost 2 bases, J lost 5 bases, and 7 bases lay in between. CDR3 loop: CAWSNSNNEQFF. CDR3 nucleotide sequence: TGTGCCTGGAGTAACAGCAACAATGAGCAGTTCTTC.

The chain recombines TRBV29-1 with TRBJ2-2, with D uncertain. There are 12 residues in the CDR3. Germline V gene lookup returns CDR1 SQVTM and CDR2 ANQGSEA. Trimming took 5 bases from V and 7 from J, leaving 11 bases between them. CDR3 DNA sequence: TGCAGCGTTATCCGGGCTGGCGGGGAGCTGTTTTTT. Translating gives CSVIRAGGELFF.

The rearrangement links TRBV4-1 to TRBJ2-7, with no clear D. V shed 1 base and J shed 6 bases, with 16 bases lying between them. Germline V gene data show CDR1 as MGHRA and CDR2 as YSYEKL. CDR3 length equals 15 residues. The CDR3 coding sequence is TGCGCCAGCAGCCAAGTCGGCAGAAACCGGCGCGAGCAGTACTTC. Its translation: CASSQVGRNRREQYF.

The chain couples TRBV2 to TRBJ2-1; D remains ambiguous. V gave up 4 bases and J gave up 8 bases, with 6 bases separating them. CDR3 length equals 11 residues. CDR1 SNHLY and CDR2 FYNNEI come from the germline V gene. In nucleotides, the CDR3 is TGTGCCAGCAGTGTCACAGATGAGCAGTTCTTC. Its translation: CASSVTDEQFF. The variable domain in full, with the rest retrieved from reference TRBV2 and TRBJ2-1, is EPEVTQTPSHQVTQMGQEVILRCVPISNHLYFYWYRQILGQKVEFLVSFYNNEISEKSEIFDDQFSVERPDGSNFTLKIRSTKLEDSAMYFCASSVTDEQFFGPGTRLTVL.

The rearrangement uses TRBV11-2 and TRBJ2-7, with 7 bases fitting TRBD1. The germline gives CDR1 SGHAT, CDR2 FQNNGV. The V gene end was trimmed by 0 bases and the J gene end by 4 bases; junction bases not matched to a gene: 3. This CDR3 has 14 amino acids. CDR3 loop: CASSLERGLYEQYF. The DNA of the CDR3 is TGTGCCAGCAGCTTAGAAAGGGGGCTATACGAGCAGTACTTC. The complete variable domain, with remaining parts taken from reference TRBV11-2 and TRBJ2-7, reads EAGVAQSPRYKIIEKRQSVAFWCNPISGHATLYWYQQILGQGPKLLIQFQNNGVVDDSQLPKDRFSAERLKGVDSTLKIQPAKLEDSAVYLCASSLERGLYEQYFGPGTRLTVT.

This clonotype was counted only a few times. The chain combines TRBV14 with TRBJ2-1, with unresolved D. V was pared by 1 base and J by 10 bases, with 5 bases between. The CDR3 spans 11 residues. Germline lookup yields CDR1 SGHDN and CDR2 FVKESK. The CDR3 here is CASSQGGEQFF. CDR3 nucleotide sequence: TGTGCCAGCAGCCAAGGAGGAGAGCAGTTCTTC. Full variable domain (missing parts from reference TRBV14 and TRBJ2-1): EAGVTQFPSHSVIEKGQTVTLRCDPISGHDNLYWYRRVMGKEIKFLLHFVKESKQDESGMPNNRFLAERTGGTYSTLKVQPAELEDSGVYFCASSQGGEQFFGPGTRLTVL.

V usage is TRBV14 and J usage is TRBJ2-3; possible D gene TRBD2, 5 bases. CDR1 SGHDN and CDR2 FVKESK come from the germline V gene. The CDR3 sequence is 13 residues long. V lost 1 base and J lost 7, with 9 bases in between. In DNA, the CDR3 is TGTGCCAGCAGCCAAGCCTCTAGCAATACGCAGTATTTT. This encodes CASSQASSNTQYF. The variable domain in full, completed from reference TRBV14 and TRBJ2-3, reads EAGVTQFPSHSVIEKGQTVTLRCDPISGHDNLYWYRRVMGKEIKFLLHFVKESKQDESGMPNNRFLAERTGGTYSTLKVQPAELEDSGVYFCASSQASSNTQYFGPGTRLTVL.

The J gene is TRBJ2-3, the V gene TRBV7-2; D assignment may be TRBD1 or TRBD2 (6 bases each). Looked up from germline, CDR1 is SGHTA and CDR2 is FQGNSA. The ends were cut back, 1 base at V and 7 bases at J, with 15 bases in the middle. The length of the CDR3 is 15 residues. The CDR3 nucleotides are TGTGCCAGCAGCTTAGAGGGAAGGGGGGCGTATACGCAGTATTTT. Translation gives CASSLEGRGAYTQYF.

This clonotype has more than one count but fewer than ten. This rearrangement joins TRBV6-5 to TRBJ1-5, with D perhaps matching TRBD1 (6 bases). Between the trimmed V and J ends, which lost 5 bases and 9 bases, there was a span of 14 bases. The CDR3 runs to 13 residues. Germline values: CDR1 MNHEY, CDR2 SVGAGI. This chain's CDR3 is CASSTGGWRPQHF. CDR3 sequence (DNA): TGTGCCAGCAGTACCGGGGGCTGGCGGCCCCAGCATTTT.

This clonotype was counted a single time. The chain is built from TRBV11-2 and TRBJ1-6, with D perhaps TRBD1 (5 bases). Germline CDR1 is SGHAT and CDR2 is FQNNGV. There are 14 residues in the CDR3. Trimming removed 1 base from V and 8 bases from J, with 9 bases in between. The CDR3 nucleotides are TGTGCCAGCAGCTTAGTAGGGACCTATTCACCCCTCCACTTT. Its translation is CASSLVGTYSPLHF.

The chain links TRBV11-2 to TRBJ2-7, with a weak D call TRBD2 (6 bases). The CDR3 has 13 residues. CDR1 is SGHAT and CDR2 is FQNNGV in the germline V gene. V lost 1 base and J lost 4, with 8 bases in between. In nucleotides, the CDR3 is TGTGCCAGCAGCTTAGGGGAGGTATACGAGCAGTACTTC. Translated, it gives CASSLGEVYEQYF.

The chain recombines TRBV2 with TRBJ2-7; TRBD1 matches 9 bases. The CDR3 length is 13 residues. The germline V gene has CDR1 SNHLY and CDR2 FYNNEI. V shed 6 bases and J 6 bases; nucleotides not matched to a gene: 6. The CDR3 protein is CASSDGTGTEQYF. CDR3 DNA: TGTGCCAGCAGCGATGGGACAGGGACCGAGCAGTACTTC.